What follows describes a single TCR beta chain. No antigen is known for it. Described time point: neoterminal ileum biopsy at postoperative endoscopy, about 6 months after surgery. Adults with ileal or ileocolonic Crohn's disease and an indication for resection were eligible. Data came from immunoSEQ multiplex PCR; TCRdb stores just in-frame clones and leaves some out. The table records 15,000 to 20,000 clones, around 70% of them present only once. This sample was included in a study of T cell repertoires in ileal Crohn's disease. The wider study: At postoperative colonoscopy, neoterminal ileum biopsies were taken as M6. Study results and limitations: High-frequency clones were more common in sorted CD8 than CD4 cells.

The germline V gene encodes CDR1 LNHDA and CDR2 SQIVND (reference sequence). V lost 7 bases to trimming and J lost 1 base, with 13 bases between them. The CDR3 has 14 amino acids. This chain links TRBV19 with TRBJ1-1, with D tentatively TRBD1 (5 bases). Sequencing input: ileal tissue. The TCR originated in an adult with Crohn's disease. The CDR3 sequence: CASTAGRANTEAFF. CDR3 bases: TGTGCCAGTACAGCCGGCAGGGCGAACACTGAAGCTTTCTTT.